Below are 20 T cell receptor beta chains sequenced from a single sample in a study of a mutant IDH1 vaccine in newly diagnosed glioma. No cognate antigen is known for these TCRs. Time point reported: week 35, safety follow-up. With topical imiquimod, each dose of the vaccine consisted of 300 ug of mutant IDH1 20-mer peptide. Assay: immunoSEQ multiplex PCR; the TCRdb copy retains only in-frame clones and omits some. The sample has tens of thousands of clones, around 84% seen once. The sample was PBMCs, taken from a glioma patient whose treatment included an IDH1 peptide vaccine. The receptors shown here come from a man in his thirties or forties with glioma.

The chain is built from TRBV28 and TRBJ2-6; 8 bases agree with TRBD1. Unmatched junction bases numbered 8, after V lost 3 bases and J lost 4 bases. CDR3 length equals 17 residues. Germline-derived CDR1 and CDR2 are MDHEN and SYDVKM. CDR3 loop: CASSFQGATKGANVLTF. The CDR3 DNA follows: TGTGCCAGCAGTTTTCAGGGGGCTACGAAAGGGGCCAACGTCCTGACTTTC. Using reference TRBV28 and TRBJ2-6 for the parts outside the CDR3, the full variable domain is DVKVTQSSRYLVKRTGEKVFLECVQDMDHENMFWYRQDPGLGLRLIYFSYDVKMKEKGDIPEGYSVSREKKERFSLILESASTNQTSMYLCASSFQGATKGANVLTFGAGSRLTVL.

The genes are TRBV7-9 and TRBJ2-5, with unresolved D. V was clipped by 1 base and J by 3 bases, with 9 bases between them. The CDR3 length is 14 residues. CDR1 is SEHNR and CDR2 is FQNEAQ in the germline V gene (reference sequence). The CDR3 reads CASSLGGVEETQYF. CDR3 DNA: TGTGCCAGCAGCTTAGGTGGGGTCGAAGAGACCCAGTACTTC.

In DNA, the CDR3 is TGTGCCAGCAGCTTCCGGGGCAGTAACTATGGCTACACCTTC. This translates into CASSFRGSNYGYTF. The chain is built from TRBV7-9 and TRBJ1-2, with D possibly matching TRBD1 (5 bases). Trimming left V 3 bases short and J 1 base short, with 9 bases between. In germline, CDR1 is SEHNR, CDR2 FQNEAQ (reference sequence). This CDR3 contains 14 residues.

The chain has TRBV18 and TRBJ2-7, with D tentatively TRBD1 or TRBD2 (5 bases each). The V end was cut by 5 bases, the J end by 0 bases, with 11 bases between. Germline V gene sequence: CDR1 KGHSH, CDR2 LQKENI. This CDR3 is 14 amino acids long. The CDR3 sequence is CASSAGTDSYEQYF. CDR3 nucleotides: TGTGCCAGCTCAGCCGGGACGGACTCCTACGAGCAGTACTTC.

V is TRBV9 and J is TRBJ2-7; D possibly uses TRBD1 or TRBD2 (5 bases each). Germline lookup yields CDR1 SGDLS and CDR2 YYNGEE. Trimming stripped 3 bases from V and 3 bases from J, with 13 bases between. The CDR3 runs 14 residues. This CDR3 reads CASSAGTHVYEQYF. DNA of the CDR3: TGTGCCAGCAGCGCCGGGACCCATGTCTACGAGCAGTACTTC.

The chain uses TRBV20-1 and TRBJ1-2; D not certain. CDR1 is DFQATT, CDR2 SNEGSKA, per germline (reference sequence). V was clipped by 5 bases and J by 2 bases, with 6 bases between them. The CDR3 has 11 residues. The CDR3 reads CSASQNYGYTF. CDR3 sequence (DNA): TGCAGTGCTTCACAGAACTATGGCTACACCTTC.

This CDR3 reads CASSSAPGRSNEKLFF. In DNA form, the CDR3 reads TGTGCCAGCAGCTCCGCGCCGGGGAGATCTAATGAAAAACTGTTTTTT. This chain connects TRBV7-9 to TRBJ1-4; D not certain. Trimming left V 4 bases short and J 3 bases short, with 15 bases between. The length of the CDR3 is 16 residues. The germline V gene has CDR1 SEHNR and CDR2 FQNEAQ (reference sequence).

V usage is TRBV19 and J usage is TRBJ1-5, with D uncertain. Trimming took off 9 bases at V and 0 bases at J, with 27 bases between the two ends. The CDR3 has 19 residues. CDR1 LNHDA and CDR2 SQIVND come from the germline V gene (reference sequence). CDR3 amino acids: CASGSTGKQKNYSNQPQHF. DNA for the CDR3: TGTGCCAGCGGATCAACCGGGAAACAGAAAAATTATAGCAATCAGCCCCAGCATTTT.

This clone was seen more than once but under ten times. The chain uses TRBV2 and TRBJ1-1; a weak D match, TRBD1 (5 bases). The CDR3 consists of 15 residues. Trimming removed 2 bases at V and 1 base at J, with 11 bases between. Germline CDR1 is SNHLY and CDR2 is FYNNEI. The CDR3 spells CASSEYGAANTEAFF. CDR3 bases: TGTGCCAGCAGTGAATATGGGGCAGCGAACACTGAAGCTTTCTTT. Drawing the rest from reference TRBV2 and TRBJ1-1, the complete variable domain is EPEVTQTPSHQVTQMGQEVILRCVPISNHLYFYWYRQILGQKVEFLVSFYNNEISEKSEIFDDQFSVERPDGSNFTLKIRSTKLEDSAMYFCASSEYGAANTEAFFGQGTRLTVV.

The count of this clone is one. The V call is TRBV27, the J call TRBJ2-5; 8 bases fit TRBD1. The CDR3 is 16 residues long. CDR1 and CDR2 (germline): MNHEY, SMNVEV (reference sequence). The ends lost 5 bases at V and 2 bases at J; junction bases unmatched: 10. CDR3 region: CASSHDRGSGQETQYF. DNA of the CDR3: TGTGCCAGCAGTCACGACAGGGGTAGTGGGCAAGAGACCCAGTACTTC.

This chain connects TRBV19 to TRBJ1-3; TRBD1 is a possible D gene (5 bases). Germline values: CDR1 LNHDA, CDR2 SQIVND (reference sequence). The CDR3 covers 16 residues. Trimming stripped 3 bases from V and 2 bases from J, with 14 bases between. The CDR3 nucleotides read TGTGCCAGTAGTATCCAAATTTCAGGGCCTGGAAACACCATATATTTT. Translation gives CASSIQISGPGNTIYF.

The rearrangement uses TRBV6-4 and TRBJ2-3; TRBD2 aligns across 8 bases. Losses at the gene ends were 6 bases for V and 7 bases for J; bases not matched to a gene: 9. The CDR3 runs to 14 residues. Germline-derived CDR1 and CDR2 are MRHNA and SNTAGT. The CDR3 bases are TGTGCCAGCAGCGACCACGGGGGGGATTATACGCAGTATTTT. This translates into CASSDHGGDYTQYF.

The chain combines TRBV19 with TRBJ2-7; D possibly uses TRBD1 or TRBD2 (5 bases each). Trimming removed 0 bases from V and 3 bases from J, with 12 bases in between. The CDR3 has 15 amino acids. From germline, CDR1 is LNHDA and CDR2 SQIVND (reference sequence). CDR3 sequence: CASSIDRSGSYEQYF. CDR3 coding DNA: TGTGCCAGTAGTATAGATCGGTCAGGGAGCTACGAGCAGTACTTC.

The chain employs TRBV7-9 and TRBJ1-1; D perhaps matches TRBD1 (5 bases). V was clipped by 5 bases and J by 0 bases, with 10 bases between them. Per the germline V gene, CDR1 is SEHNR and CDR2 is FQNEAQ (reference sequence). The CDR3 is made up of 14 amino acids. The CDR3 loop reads CASSTTAMNTEAFF. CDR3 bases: TGTGCCAGCAGCACGACAGCAATGAACACTGAAGCTTTCTTT.

The CDR3 nucleotides read TGTGCCAGCAGTTTGGCCCCGGGACTCTCTCGACAGCCCCAGCATTTT. It encodes CASSLAPGLSRQPQHF. The rearrangement links TRBV27 to TRBJ1-5; a possible D gene is TRBD1 (5 bases). CDR1 is MNHEY, CDR2 SMNVEV, per germline (reference sequence). The CDR3 totals 16 residues. V was shortened by 3 bases and J by 7 bases, with 19 bases between the two germline ends.

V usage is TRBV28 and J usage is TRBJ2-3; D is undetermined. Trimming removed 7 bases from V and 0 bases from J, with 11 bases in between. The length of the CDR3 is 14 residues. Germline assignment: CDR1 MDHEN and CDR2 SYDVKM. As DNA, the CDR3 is TGTGCCAGCAATCAGATCGGTAGCACAGATACGCAGTATTTT. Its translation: CASNQIGSTDTQYF.

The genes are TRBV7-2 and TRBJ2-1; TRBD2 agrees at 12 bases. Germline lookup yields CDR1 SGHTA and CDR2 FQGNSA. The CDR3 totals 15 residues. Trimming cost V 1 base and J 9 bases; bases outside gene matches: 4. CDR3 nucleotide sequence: TGTGCCAGCAGCTTAGTACTAGCGGGGGGCGGTGAGCAGTTCTTC. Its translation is CASSLVLAGGGEQFF.

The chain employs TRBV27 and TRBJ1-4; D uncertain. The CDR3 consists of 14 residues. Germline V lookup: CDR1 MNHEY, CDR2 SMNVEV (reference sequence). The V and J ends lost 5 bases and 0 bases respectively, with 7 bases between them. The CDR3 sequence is CASSPSATNEKLFF. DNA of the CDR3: TGTGCCAGCAGTCCCTCCGCAACTAATGAAAAACTGTTTTTT.

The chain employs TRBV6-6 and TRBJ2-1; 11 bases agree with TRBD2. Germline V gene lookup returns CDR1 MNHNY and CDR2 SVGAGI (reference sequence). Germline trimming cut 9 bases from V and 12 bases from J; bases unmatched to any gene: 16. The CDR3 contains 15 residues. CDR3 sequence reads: CASSPSSGGIMGQFF. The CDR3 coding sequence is TGTGCCAGTTCCCCTTCTAGCGGGGGGATTATGGGGCAGTTCTTC.

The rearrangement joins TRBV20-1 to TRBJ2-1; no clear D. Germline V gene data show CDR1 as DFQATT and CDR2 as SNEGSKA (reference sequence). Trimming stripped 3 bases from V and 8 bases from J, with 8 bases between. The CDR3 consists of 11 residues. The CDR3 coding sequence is TGCAGTGCTAGTGCCCGGGATGAGCAGTTCTTC. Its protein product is CSASARDEQFF.